This TCR beta chain was sequenced during a study of cytomegalovirus exposure and HLA in healthy donors. The study ran its PCR with 60 Vbeta and 13 Jbeta primers. Clones were sequenced by immunoSEQ multiplex PCR, and TCRdb holds only the in-frame ones, with some missing. The sample holds some 120,000 clones; 60% to 85% are singletons and the top ten take just over 1%. Study findings and constraints: Later analysis suggested most CMV-associated TCR beta chains were HLA-restricted. A cluster of highly shared sequence variants was likely a sequencing artifact.

After removal of 4 bases from V and 2 bases from J, the junction contained 3 bases not matched to a gene. Germline V gene lookup returns CDR1 SEHNR and CDR2 FQNEAQ (reference sequence). The CDR3 has 14 residues. On this clone: The target antigen is unknown.

The chain is built from TRBV7-9 and TRBJ2-5, with 8 nucleotides matching TRBD2. Sample: PBMCs. This clonotype originated in a human donor in good health. The CDR3, as DNA: TGTGCCAGCAGCTATAGCGGGGTTCAAGAGACCCAGTACTTC. Amino acids: CASSYSGVQETQYF.